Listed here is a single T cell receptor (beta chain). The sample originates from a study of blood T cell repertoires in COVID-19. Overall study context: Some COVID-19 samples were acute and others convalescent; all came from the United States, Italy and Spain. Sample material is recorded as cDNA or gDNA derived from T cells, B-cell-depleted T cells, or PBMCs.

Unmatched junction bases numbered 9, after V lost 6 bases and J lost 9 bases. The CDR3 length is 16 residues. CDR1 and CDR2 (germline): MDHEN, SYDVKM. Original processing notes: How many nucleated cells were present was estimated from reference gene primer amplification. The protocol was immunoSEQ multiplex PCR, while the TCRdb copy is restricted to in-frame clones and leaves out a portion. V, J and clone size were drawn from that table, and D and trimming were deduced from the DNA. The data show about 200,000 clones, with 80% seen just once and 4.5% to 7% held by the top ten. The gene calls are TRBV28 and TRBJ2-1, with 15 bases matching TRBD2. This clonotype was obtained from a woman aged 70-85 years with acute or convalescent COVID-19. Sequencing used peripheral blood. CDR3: CASSKPGLAGGIEQFF. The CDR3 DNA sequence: TGTGCCAGCAGCAAGCCGGGACTAGCGGGAGGTATTGAGCAGTTCTTC.